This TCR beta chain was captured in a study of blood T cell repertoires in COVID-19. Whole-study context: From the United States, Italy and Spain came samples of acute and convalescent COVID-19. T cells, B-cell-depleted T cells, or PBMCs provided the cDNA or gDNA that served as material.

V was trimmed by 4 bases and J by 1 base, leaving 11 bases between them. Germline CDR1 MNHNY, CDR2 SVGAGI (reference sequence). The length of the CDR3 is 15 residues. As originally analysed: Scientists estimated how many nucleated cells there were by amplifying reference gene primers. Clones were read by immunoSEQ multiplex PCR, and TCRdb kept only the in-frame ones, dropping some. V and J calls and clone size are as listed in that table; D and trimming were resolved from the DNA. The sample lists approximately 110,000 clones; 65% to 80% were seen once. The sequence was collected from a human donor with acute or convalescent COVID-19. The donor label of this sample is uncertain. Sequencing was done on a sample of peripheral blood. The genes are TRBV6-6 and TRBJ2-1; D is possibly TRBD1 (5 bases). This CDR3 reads CASSSQGSSYNEQFF. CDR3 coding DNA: TGTGCCAGCAGTTCCCAGGGTAGTTCCTACAATGAGCAGTTCTTC.